Given below is one T cell receptor beta chain in context. The entry originates in a study of T cells in tumors after PD-1 blockade. The V gene end was trimmed by 0 bases and the J gene end by 2 bases; junction bases not matched to a gene: 3. This CDR3 contains 15 residues. Looked up from germline, CDR1 is SGHRS and CDR2 is YFSETQ. Data came from immunoSEQ multiplex PCR; TCRdb stores just in-frame clones and leaves some out. The table includes approximately 48,000 clones, 81% detected once. Sequencing used PBMCs, obtained before anti-PD-1 treatment. The chain links TRBV5-1 to TRBJ2-3; 7 nucleotides line up with TRBD2. The sequence came from a human donor with basal cell carcinoma. The CDR3 here is CASSLVLAVTDTQYF. In nucleotides, the CDR3 is TGCGCCAGCAGCTTGGTCCTAGCGGTCACAGATACGCAGTATTTT. The complete variable domain, with remaining parts taken from reference TRBV5-1 and TRBJ2-3, reads KAGVTQTPRYLIKTRGQQVTLSCSPISGHRSVSWYQQTPGQGLQFLFEYFSETQRNKGNFPGRFSGRQFSNSRSEMNVSTLELGDSALYLCASSLVLAVTDTQYFGPGTRLTVL.